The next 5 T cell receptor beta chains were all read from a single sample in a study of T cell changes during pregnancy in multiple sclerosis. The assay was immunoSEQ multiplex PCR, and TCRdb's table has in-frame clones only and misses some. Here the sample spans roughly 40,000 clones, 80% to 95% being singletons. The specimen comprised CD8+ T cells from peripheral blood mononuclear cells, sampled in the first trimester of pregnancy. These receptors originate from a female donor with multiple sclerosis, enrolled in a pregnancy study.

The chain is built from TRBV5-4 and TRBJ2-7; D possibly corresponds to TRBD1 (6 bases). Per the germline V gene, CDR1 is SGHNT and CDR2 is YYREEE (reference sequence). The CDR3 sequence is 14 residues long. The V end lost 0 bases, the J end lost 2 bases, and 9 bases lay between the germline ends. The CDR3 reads CASSLGDTTYEQYF. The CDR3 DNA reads TGTGCCAGCAGCTTGGGGGACACTACCTACGAGCAGTACTTC.

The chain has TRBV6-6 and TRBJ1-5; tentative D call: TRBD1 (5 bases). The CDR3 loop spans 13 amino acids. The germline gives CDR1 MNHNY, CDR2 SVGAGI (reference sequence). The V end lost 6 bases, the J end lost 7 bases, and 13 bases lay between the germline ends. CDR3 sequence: CASRHAGRQPQHF. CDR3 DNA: TGTGCCAGCAGACACGCGGGACGCCAGCCCCAGCATTTT.

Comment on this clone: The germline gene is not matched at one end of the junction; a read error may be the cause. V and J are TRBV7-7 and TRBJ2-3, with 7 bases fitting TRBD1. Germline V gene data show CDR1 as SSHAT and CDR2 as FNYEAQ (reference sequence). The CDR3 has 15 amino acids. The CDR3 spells CASSPTGSPTDTQYF. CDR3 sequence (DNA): TGTGCTAGCAGCCCGACAGGGAGTCCCACAGATACGCAGTATTTT.

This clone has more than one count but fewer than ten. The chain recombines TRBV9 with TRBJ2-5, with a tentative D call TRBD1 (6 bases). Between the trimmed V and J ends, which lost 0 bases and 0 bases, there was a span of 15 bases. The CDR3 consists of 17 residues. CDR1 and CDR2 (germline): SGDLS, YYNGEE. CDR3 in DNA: TGTGCCAGCAGCGTAGATTGGGGGCAGACGTACCAAGAGACCCAGTACTTC. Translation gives CASSVDWGQTYQETQYF. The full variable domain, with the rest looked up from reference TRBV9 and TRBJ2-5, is DSGVTQTPKHLITATGQRVTLRCSPRSGDLSVYWYQQSLDQGLQFLIQYYNGEERAKGNILERFSAQQFPDLHSELNLSSLELGDSALYFCASSVDWGQTYQETQYFGPGTRLLVL.

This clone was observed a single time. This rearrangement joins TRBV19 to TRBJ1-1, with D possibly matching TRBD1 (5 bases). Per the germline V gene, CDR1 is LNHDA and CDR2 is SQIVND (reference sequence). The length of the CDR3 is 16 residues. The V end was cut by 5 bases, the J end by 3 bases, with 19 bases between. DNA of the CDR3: TGTGCCAGTAGTCCCCGGGGCCTGGGGAGGGACACTGAAGCTTTCTTT. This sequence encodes CASSPRGLGRDTEAFF.